The rows below give T cell receptor beta chains drawn from one sample of a study of cytomegalovirus exposure and HLA in healthy donors. The data were produced by immunoSEQ multiplex PCR, yet TCRdb's version contains in-frame clones alone and is incomplete. This sample's clone table lists under 200,000 clones. The material sequenced was PBMCs. These TCRs come from a man aged 25 to 40 in good health and CMV-seronegative. CDR3s include the opening cysteine and the closing phenylalanine or tryptophan. The D gene is left open where the match is weak.

v_call	j_call	d_call	cdr3_nt	cdr3_aa
TRBV28	TRBJ2-2	TRBD2	TGTGCCAGCCTGACTAGCAAGAACACCGGGGAGCTGTTTTTT	CASLTSKNTGELFF
TRBV11-1	TRBJ1-2	-	TGTGCCAGCAGCCCCGGGAGAGCTAACTATGGCTACACCTTC	CASSPGRANYGYTF
TRBV9	TRBJ1-3	-	TGTGCCAGCAGCGTAGCCATCGATGTAGGGAGCTCCGGAAACACCATATATTTT	CASSVAIDVGSSGNTIYF
TRBV11-2	TRBJ1-4	TRBD1	TGTGCCAGCAGCTTAGCTCTGGGACAGGGAGGTAATGAAAAACTGTTTTTT	CASSLALGQGGNEKLFF
TRBV19	TRBJ2-1	TRBD2	TGTGCCAGTAGTATACAAGCGGGAGGGTTTGAGCAGTTCTTC	CASSIQAGGFEQFF
TRBV9	TRBJ1-2	TRBD1	TGTGCCAGCAGCCCAGACAGGGACTATGGCTACACCTTC	CASSPDRDYGYTF
TRBV11-2	TRBJ1-2	TRBD1	TGTGCCAGCGGCCCCGGACAGGGTAGCCATGGCTACACCTTC	CASGPGQGSHGYTF
TRBV10-3	TRBJ2-1	TRBD2	TGTGCCATCAAAACGGCTAGCGGGGGGGACAGCTCCTACAATGAGCAGTTCTTC	CAIKTASGGDSSYNEQFF
TRBV19	TRBJ1-3	-	TGTGCCAGTAGGAACATTGGCTCTGGAAACACCATATATTTT	CASRNIGSGNTIYF
TRBV28	TRBJ2-1	TRBD1	TGTGCCAGCACCAGGGCCGGGCAGGGGGCGTACAATGAGCAGTTCTTC	CASTRAGQGAYNEQFF
TRBV5-8	TRBJ1-2	TRBD1	TGTGCCAGCAGCCCCGACAGGGGGGAATATGGCTACACCTTC	CASSPDRGEYGYTF
TRBV11-1	TRBJ2-1	TRBD2	TGTGCCAGCAGCTTAGGGCTAGCGGGAGCTGGCAATGAGCAGTTCTTC	CASSLGLAGAGNEQFF
TRBV19	TRBJ2-1	-	TGTGCCAGTAGTAACTACATCTACAATGAGCAGTTCTTC	CASSNYIYNEQFF
TRBV11-2	TRBJ1-3	-	TGTGCCAGCAGCTTTATCAACACCATATATTTT	CASSFINTIYF
TRBV5-1	TRBJ2-7	TRBD1	TGCGCCAGCAGCTGGGGACAGGGGTTCTACGAGCAGTACTTC	CASSWGQGFYEQYF
TRBV5-1	TRBJ1-1	-	TGCGCCAGCAGCTTGGCCGTTCAGATGAACACTGAAGCTTTCTTT	CASSLAVQMNTEAFF
TRBV13	TRBJ2-7	TRBD2	TGTGCCAGCAGCTTGGGACTATCCTACGAGCAGTACTTC	CASSLGLSYEQYF
TRBV18	TRBJ2-1	-	TGTGCCAGCTCACCAAACTTAGCCTACAATGAGCAGTTCTTC	CASSPNLAYNEQFF
TRBV2	TRBJ1-2	-	TGTGCCAGCAGTCTACCTGGCTACACCTTC	CASSLPGYTF
TRBV7-9	TRBJ1-5	TRBD1	TGTGCCAGCAGCCCTCAGGGGGGTAGCAATCAGCCCCAGCATTTT	CASSPQGGSNQPQHF
TRBV2	TRBJ2-7	TRBD1	TGTGCCAGCAGAGGGACAGGGTCCTACGAGCAGTACTTC	CASRGTGSYEQYF
TRBV2	TRBJ2-1	TRBD2	TGTGCCAGCAATCCTCGAGCGGGGGGGCCGAGTGAGCAGTTCTTC	CASNPRAGGPSEQFF
TRBV11-3	TRBJ2-1	TRBD2	TGTGCCAGCAGCTCGCCGACTGGGCTAGCGGGGTCCTACAATGAGCAGTTCTTC	CASSSPTGLAGSYNEQFF
TRBV28	TRBJ1-5	-	TGTGCCAGCACCGCCGCGGGCCCTTATAGCAATCAGCCCCAGCATTTT	CASTAAGPYSNQPQHF
TRBV6-1	TRBJ2-5	TRBD1	TGTGCCAGCAGTGAGGGCAGGGGGATCGGCCAAGAGACCCAGTACTTC	CASSEGRGIGQETQYF
TRBV27	TRBJ2-3	TRBD1	TGTGCCAGCAGTCTCCTCGGGACAGCTAGCACAGATACGCAGTATTTT	CASSLLGTASTDTQYF
TRBV7-9	TRBJ2-7	-	TGTGCCAGCAGCCCGGGACTTTCCTACGAGCAGTACTTC	CASSPGLSYEQYF
TRBV7-2	TRBJ1-2	-	TGTGCCAGCAGCCAGCAGGCAGCCGTTGGCTACACCTTC	CASSQQAAVGYTF
TRBV4-2	TRBJ1-1	-	TGTGCCAGCAGCCAATCCCAAGGGGCTAGCACTGAAGCTTTCTTT	CASSQSQGASTEAFF
TRBV29-1	TRBJ2-3	-	TGCAGCGCCCACCCGACTACAGATACGCAGTATTTT	CSAHPTTDTQYF
TRBV6-1	TRBJ1-2	TRBD1	TGTGCCAGCGCCGGGACAGCCTATGGCTACACCTTC	CASAGTAYGYTF
TRBV19	TRBJ1-2	TRBD1	TGTGCCAGTAGTACCGACAGGGGGCCAGGTGGCTACACCTTC	CASSTDRGPGGYTF
TRBV19	TRBJ2-2	TRBD1	TGTGCCAGTAGAGGGACAGGGGGCGCCGGGGAGCTGTTTTTT	CASRGTGGAGELFF
TRBV7-2	TRBJ2-3	-	TGTGCCAGCGGACGGGCCCCGAGGGAAGATACGCAGTATTTT	CASGRAPREDTQYF
TRBV2	TRBJ2-7	TRBD1	TGTGCCGGTGGACAGGGGTCTCATGGGGAGCAGTACTTC	CAGGQGSHGEQYF